Sequencing of this TCR beta chain was carried out in a study of blood T cells in healthy people across ages. A second PCR of roughly 7 to 11 cycles used a sample-barcoded 5' primer and a J-beta primer mix. TCRdb re-derived calls from the 5' RACE reads in MiXCR, one entry per CDR3 protein. The table lists about 650,000 distinct CDR3 sequences, approximately 52% of them singletons. This clonotype was picked up many times. This CDR3 comprises 13 residues. V shed 0 bases and J shed 7 bases, with 8 bases lying between them. CDR1 is SGHRS and CDR2 is YFSETQ in the germline V gene. The clonotype comes from a woman over 75 in good health. This rearrangement joins TRBV5-1 to TRBJ2-1; tentatively, D is TRBD1 (5 bases). Material: blood. CDR3 sequence reads: CASSLASGNEQFF. As DNA, the CDR3 is TGCGCCAGCAGCTTGGCCTCAGGGAATGAGCAGTTCTTC.